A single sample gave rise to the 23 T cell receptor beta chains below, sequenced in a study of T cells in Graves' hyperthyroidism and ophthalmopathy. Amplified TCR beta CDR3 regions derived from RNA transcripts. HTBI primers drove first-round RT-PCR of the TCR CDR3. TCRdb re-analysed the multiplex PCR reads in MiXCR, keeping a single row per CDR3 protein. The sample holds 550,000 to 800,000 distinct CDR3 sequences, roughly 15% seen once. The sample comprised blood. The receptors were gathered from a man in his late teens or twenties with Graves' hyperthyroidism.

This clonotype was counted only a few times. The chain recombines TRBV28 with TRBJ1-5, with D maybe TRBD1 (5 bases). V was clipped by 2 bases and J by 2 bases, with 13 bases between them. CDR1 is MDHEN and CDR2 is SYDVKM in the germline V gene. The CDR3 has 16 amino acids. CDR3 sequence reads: CASSLGGQGGNQPQHF. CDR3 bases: TGTGCCAGCAGTTTAGGAGGGCAGGGTGGCAATCAGCCCCAGCATTTT.

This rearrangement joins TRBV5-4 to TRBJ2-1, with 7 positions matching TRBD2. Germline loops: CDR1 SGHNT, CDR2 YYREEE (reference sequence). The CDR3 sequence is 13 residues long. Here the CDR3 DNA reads TGTGCGGGGAGCGGGGACTCCTACAATGAGCAGTTCTTC. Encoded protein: CAGSGDSYNEQFF.

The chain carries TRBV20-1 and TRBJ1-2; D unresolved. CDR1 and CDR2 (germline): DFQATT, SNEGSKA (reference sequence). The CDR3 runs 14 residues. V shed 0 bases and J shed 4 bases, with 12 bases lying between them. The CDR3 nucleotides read TGCAGTGCTAGAGAGGGGTTTCAGAGCTATGGCTACACCTTC. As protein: CSAREGFQSYGYTF.

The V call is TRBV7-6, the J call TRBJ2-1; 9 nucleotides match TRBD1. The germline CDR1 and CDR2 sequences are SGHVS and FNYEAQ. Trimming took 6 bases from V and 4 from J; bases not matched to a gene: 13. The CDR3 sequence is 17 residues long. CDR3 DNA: TGTGCCAGCAGTCCCAGGCCGGGACAGGGATTATACAATGAGCAGTTCTTC. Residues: CASSPRPGQGLYNEQFF.

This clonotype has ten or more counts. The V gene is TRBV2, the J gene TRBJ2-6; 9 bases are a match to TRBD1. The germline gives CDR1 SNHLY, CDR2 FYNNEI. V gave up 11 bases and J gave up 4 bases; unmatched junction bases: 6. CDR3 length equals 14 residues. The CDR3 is CAGQGSEGANVLTF. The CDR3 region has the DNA TGTGCCGGACAGGGGTCTGAGGGGGCCAACGTCCTGACTTTC. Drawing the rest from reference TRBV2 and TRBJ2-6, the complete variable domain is EPEVTQTPSHQVTQMGQEVILRCVPISNHLYFYWYRQILGQKVEFLVSFYNNEISEKSEIFDDQFSVERPDGSNFTLKIRSTKLEDSAMYFCAGQGSEGANVLTFGAGSRLTVL.

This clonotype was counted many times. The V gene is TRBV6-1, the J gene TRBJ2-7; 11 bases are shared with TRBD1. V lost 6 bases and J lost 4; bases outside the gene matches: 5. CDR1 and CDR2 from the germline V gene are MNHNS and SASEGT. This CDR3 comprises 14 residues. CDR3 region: CASRRGQGVYEQYF. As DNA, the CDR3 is TGTGCCAGCAGGAGGGGACAGGGGGTGTACGAGCAGTACTTC.

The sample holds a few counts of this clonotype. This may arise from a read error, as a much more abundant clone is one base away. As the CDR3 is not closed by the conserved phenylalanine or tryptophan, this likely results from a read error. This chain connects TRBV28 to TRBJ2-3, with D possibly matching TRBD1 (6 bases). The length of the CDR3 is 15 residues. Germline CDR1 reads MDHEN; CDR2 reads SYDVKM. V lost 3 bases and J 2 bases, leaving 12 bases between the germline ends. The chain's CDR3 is CASSFPQGITDTQYS. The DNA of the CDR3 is TGTGCCAGCAGTTTCCCGCAGGGGATCACAGATACGCAGTATTCT.

The CDR3 loop reads CSAGGGRGTYEQYF. The CDR3 coding sequence is TGCAGTGCCGGTGGGGGGAGGGGGACCTACGAGCAGTACTTC. This sequence joins TRBV20-1 and TRBJ2-7, with D possibly TRBD2 on 7 matching bases. V lost 6 bases, J lost 2 bases, and 17 bases lay in between. There are 14 residues in the CDR3. The germline V gene has CDR1 DFQATT and CDR2 SNEGSKA (reference sequence).

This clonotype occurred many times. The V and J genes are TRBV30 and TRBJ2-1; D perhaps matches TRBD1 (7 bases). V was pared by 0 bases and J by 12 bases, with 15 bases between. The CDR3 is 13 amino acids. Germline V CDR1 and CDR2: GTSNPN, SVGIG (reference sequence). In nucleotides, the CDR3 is TGTGCCTGGAGTGTTCCCTGGCAGGGGGGGCAGTTCTTC. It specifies CAWSVPWQGGQFF.

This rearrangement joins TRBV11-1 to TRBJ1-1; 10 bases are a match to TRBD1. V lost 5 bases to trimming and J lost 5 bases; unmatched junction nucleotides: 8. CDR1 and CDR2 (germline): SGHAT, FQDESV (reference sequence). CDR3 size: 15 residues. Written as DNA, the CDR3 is TGTGCCAGCAGCCGAATCGGGACAGGGGCTACTGAAGCTTTCTTT. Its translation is CASSRIGTGATEAFF.

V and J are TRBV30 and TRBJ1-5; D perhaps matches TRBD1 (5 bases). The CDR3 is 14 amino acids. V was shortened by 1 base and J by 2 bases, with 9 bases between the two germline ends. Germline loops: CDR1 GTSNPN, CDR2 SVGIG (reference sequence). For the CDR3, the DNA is TGTGCCTGGAGTGACGGGGGAGGCAATCAGCCCCAGCATTTT. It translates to CAWSDGGGNQPQHF.

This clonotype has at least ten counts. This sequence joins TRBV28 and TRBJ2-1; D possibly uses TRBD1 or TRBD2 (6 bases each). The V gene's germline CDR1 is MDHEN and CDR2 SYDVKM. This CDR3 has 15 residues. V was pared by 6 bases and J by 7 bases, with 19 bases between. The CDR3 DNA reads TGTGCCAGCAGCCCCTTTAGGGGGGCTGGGAATGAGCAGTTCTTC. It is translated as CASSPFRGAGNEQFF.

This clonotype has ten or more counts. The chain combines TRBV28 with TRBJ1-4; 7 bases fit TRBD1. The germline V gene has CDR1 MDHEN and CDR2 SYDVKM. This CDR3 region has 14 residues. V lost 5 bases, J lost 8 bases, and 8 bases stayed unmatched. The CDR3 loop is CASSQGGRFEKLFF. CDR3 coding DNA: TGTGCCAGCAGTCAGGGGGGTCGGTTCGAAAAACTGTTTTTT.

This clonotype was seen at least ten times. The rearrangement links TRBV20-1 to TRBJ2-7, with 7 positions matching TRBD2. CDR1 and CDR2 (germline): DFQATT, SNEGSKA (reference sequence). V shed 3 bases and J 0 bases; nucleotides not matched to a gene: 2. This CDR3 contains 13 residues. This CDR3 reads CSASGGSSYEQYF. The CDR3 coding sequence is TGCAGTGCTAGCGGCGGGAGCTCCTACGAGCAGTACTTC.

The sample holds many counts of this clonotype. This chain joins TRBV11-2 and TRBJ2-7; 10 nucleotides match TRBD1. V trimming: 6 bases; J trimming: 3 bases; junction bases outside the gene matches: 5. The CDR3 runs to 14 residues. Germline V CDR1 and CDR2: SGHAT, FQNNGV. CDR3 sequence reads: CASRRRDRGYEQYF. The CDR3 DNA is TGTGCCAGCAGGCGCCGGGACAGGGGCTACGAGCAGTACTTC.

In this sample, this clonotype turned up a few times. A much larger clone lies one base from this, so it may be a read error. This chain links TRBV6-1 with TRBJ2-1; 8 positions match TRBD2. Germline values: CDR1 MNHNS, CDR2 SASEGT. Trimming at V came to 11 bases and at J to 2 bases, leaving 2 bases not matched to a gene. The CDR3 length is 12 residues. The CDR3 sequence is CAPGRAYNEQFF. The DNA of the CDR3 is TGTGCCCCCGGGAGGGCCTACAATGAGCAGTTCTTC.

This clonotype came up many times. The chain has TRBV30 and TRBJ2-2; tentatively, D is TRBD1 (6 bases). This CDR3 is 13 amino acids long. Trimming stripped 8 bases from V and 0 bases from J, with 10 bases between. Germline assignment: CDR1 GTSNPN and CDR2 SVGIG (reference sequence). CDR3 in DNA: TGTGCCGTACAGGGAACGAACACCGGGGAGCTGTTTTTT. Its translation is CAVQGTNTGELFF.

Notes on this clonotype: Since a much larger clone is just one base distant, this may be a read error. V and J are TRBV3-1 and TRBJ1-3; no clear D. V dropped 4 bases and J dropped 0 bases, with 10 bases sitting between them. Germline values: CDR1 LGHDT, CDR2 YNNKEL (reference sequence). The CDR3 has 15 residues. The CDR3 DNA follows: TGTGCCAGCAGCCGAATGTCGGTCTCTGGAAACACCATATATTTT. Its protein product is CASSRMSVSGNTIYF.

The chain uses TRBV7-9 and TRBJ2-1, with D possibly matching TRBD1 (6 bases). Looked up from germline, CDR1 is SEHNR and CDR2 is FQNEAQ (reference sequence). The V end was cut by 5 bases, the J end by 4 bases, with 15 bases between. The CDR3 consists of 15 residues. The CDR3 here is CASSARGPPYNEQFF. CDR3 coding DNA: TGTGCCAGCAGCGCCAGGGGTCCCCCGTACAATGAGCAGTTCTTC.

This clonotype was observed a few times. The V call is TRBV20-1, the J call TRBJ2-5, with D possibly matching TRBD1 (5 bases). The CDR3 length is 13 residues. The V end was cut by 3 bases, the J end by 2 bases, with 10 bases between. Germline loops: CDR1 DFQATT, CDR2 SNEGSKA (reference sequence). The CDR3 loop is CSASADSQETQYF. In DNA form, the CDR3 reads TGCAGTGCTAGTGCAGACAGTCAAGAGACCCAGTACTTC.

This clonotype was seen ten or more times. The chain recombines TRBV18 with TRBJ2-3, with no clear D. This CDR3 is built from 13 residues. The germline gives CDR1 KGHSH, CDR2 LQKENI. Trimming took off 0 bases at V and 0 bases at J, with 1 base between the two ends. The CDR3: CASSPPSTDTQYF. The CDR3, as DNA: TGTGCCAGCTCACCACCTAGCACAGATACGCAGTATTTT.

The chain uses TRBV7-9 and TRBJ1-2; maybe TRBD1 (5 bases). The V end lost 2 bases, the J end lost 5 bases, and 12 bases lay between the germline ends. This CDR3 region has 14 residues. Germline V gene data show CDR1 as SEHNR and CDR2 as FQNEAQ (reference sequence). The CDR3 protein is CASSLPGMGYGYTF. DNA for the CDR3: TGTGCCAGCAGCTTACCAGGGATGGGGTATGGCTACACCTTC.

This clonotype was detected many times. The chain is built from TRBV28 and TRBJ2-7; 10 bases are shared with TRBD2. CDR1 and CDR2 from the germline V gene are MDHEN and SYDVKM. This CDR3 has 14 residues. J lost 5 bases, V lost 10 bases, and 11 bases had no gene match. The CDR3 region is CATPPWLAGDEQYF. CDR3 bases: TGTGCCACCCCGCCGTGGCTAGCGGGAGACGAGCAGTACTTC.